This T cell receptor beta chain was obtained from a study of immune evolution from preneoplasia to lung adenocarcinoma. The assay was immunoSEQ multiplex PCR, and TCRdb's table has in-frame clones only and misses some. The sample contains approximately 4,900 clones, around four fifths of which appear only once. V was pared by 1 base and J by 7 bases, with 14 bases between. The germline V gene has CDR1 MNHEY and CDR2 SMNVEV (reference sequence). This CDR3 region has 15 residues. This clone is a singleton in its sample. Material: FFPE minimally invasive lung adenocarcinoma tissue. The chain recombines TRBV27 with TRBJ2-4; possible D gene TRBD1, 5 bases. This sequence was found in a person aged 65 to 85 with lung adenocarcinoma. The CDR3 DNA reads as TGTGCCAGCAGTTTATTAGGGGCGTTTGGCAACATTCAGTACTTC. The encoded protein is CASSLLGAFGNIQYF.